This T cell receptor (beta chain) was captured by sequencing in a study of human T cells and chemical hapten exposure (dated by TCRdb to the early 2020s). About the investigation overall: For sensitization, 2% DPC in acetone was applied to a 2 cm by 2 cm area of upper inner arm skin. Alopecia areata with under or over 50% scalp involvement, alopecia totalis and alopecia universalis were represented in the patient cohort, which was mostly female. Patch testing was done on the upper back using Finn chambers containing 0.01% DPC, and results were scored after 6 days according to International Contact Dermatitis Research Group standards. Blood for TCR sequencing was provided by twenty-nine alopecia patients at one to four time points (pre-sensitization, 2, 6 and 24 weeks). Patient blood was sampled pre-sensitization (week 0) and at 2, 6 and about 24 weeks after DPC sensitization. Patients additionally received weekly therapeutic DPC doses to the scalp throughout the roughly 25-week study period. Libraries were pooled for sequencing, and variation in per-sample TCR yields was attributed mainly to small differences in library volumes within the pool. Peripheral blood TCR repertoire changes were tracked in vivo in alopecia patients during primary and secondary sensitization to the hapten diphenylcyclopropenone (DPC). General study outcomes and caveats: Expanded TCRs formed significantly more large CDR3 similarity clusters than pre-sensitization or healthy control sets, consistent with antigen-driven responses. Alopecia, a presumed autoimmune disease, was present in all patients, so the immune response of the patients might differ from that of healthy individuals. No change with DPC sensitization was found in the number of TCRs above 1 in 1000 frequency, and no evidence of global repertoire structure alterations was found. Patch test score was positively correlated with the number of PT1 expanded TCRs, with significance at thresholds 8, 16 and 32 but not at 4. Repeated subsampling changed both the strength of the expansion versus patch-test correlation and the threshold at which the correlation became significant.

Here V drops 1 base and J drops 9 bases, and the junction holds 10 bases not matched to any gene. Measured from the cysteine to the phenylalanine, the CDR3 is 16 residues long. Of the read, only the CDR3 DNA is kept; its 48 bases are in frame from base 1. The germline V gene yields SGHVS for CDR1 and FNYEAQ for CDR2. Library preparation employed RACE. Sequencing relied on a NextSeq 500. During library preparation, unique molecular identifiers were attached to individual cDNA molecules so that TCRs could be counted quantitatively and reproducibly. Each blood RNA sample was used to sequence both TCR alpha and TCR beta chains. Regarding the original processing steps: Samples had a median of about 90,000 TCRs, with a range from roughly 20,000 to 690,600. V, J and CDR3 annotation of the TCR reads was carried out using the Decombinator software suite. To make PS versus PT1 abundance plots, every sample was subsampled to the same number of TCRs (28,000). TCRs were defined as expanded if absent before sensitization and observed at least eight times at the 2-week time point. TCRdb itself trimmed the public reads at Q25 with fastp, ran MiXCR and retained productive beta chains. A single entry per CDR3 protein holds the most common genes and DNA from its merged rows. The authors' filters were not applied to this entry. Present in this sample are approximately 260,000 distinct CDR3 sequences, around 9.3% of which were seen just once. Jointly, the top ten make up about 2.5% of the sample.

The sample's time point, from its label and the paper: pre-sensitization, week 0. What the treatment or condition label conveys for this sample: therapeutic diphenylcyclopropenone sensitization with weekly scalp DPC. At each patch-test visit, blood was drawn before the patch test was applied. Patients were considered eligible if aged 18 to 70, diagnosed with alopecia and deemed suitable for DPC therapy, and patients were excluded if pregnant. Total RNA was isolated from unfractionated whole blood collected in Tempus Blood RNA tubes. This clonotype was found a few times. The antigen it binds to is not known. No quality values exist for individual bases; no much larger clone is one base distant.

The rearranged chain carries TRBV7-6 and TRBJ2-1, and TRBD2 aligns with 9 junction nucleotides. The input for sequencing was whole blood, taken in connection with sensitization to the hapten diphenylcyclopropenone (DPC). The receptor was isolated from a woman in her forties with alopecia areata. Some clones in this sample may be carry-over from other donors' samples. The CDR3 region reads CASSLEAGGPRGEQFF. The bases are TGTGCCAGCAGCTTAGAGGCGGGAGGGCCCCGGGGTGAGCAGTTCTTC.